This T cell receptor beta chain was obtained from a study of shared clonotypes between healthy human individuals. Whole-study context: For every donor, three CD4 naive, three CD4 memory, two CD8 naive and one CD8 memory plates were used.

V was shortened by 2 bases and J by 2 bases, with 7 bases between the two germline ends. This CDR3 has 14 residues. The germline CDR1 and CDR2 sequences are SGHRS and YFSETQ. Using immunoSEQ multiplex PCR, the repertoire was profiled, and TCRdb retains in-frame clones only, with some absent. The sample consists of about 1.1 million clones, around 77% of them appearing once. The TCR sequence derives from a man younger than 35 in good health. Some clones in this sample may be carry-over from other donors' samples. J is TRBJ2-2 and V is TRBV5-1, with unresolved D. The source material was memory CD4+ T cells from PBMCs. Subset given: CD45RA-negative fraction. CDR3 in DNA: TGCGCCAGCAGCTTCCCAAGTAACACCGGGGAGCTGTTTTTT. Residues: CASSFPSNTGELFF.